The T cell receptor beta chain described here comes from a study of T-cell reconstitution after alpha-beta-depleted transplantation in children. Findings and limits, study-wide: As was reported, about two months after transplant, alpha-beta T cells came from several hundred expanded graft clones.

This clonotype has at least ten counts. Its antigen is not known. During its preparation, the TCRbeta library received unique molecular identifiers. TCRdb re-called the PCR reads through MiXCR, storing one row per CDR3 protein. The data contain 490,000 or so distinct CDR3 sequences, 8% to 11% of them singletons. The CDR3 consists of 16 residues. Germline values: CDR1 KGHDR, CDR2 SFDVKD. The V gene lost 9 bases and the J gene lost 0 bases, with 16 bases spanning the gap. The genes are TRBV24-1 and TRBJ2-2, with a weak D call TRBD2 (6 bases). Sequencing was performed on PBMCs, taken before TCRalphabeta/CD19-depleted stem cell transplant. This sequence was found in a child aged 2 to 10 with inherited bone marrow failure, due to receive a stem cell transplant. CDR3 residues: CATGDSLLTNTGELFF. The CDR3 region has the DNA TGTGCCACCGGGGACTCCCTCTTGACGAACACCGGGGAGCTGTTTTTT.